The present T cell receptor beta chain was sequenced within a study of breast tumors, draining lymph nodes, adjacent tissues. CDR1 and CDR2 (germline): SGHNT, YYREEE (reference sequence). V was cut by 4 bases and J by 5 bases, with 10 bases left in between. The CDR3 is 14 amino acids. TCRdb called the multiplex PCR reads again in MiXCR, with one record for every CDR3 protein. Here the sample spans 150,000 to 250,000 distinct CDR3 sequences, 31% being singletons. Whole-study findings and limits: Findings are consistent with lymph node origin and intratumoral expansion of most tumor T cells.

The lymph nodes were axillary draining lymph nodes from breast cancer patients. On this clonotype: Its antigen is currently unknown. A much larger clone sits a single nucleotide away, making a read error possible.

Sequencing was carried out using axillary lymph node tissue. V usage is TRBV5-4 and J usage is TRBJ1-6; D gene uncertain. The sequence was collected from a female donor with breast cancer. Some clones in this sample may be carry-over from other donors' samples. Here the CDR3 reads CASSIELDNSPLHF. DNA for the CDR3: TGTGCCAGCAGCATCGAGTTGGATAATTCACCCCTCCACTTT.